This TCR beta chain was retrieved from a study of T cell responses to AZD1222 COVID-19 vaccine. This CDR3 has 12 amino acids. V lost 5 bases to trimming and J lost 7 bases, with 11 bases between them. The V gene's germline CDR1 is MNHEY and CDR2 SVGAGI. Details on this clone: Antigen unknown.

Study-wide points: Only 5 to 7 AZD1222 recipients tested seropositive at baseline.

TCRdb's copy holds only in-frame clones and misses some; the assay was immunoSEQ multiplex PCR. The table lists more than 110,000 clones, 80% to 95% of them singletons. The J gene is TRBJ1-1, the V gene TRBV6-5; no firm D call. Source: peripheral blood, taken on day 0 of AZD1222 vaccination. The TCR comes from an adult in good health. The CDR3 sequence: CASSRSSGEAFF. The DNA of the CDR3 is TGTGCCAGCAGTCGGTCGTCGGGTGAAGCTTTCTTT.